This T cell receptor beta chain was profiled in a study of blood T cell repertoires in COVID-19 (dated by TCRdb to about 2020). Broadly, across the study: The collaborator samples originated in the United States, Italy and Spain and spanned the acute and convalescent phases of COVID-19. The samples were drawn from two sources: the first 160 participants of the ongoing ImmuneRACE study, and approximately 1,300 subjects contributed by 6 global collaborators. HLA class I and class II types, where available, came from metadata supplied by the sample provider rather than from assay-based typing. The prospective study material was composed of cDNA or gDNA derived from T cells, B-cell-depleted T cells, or PBMCs. Nearly every sample came with metadata listing a de-identified subject ID, COVID-19 status, age in years and sex. The dataset comprised deeply sampled blood TCRbeta repertoires from subjects exposed to, actively infected with, or recovered from COVID-19. The repertoires were released in a freely available public database intended as a resource for research on the immune response to SARS-CoV-2. Beyond this particular receptor, the publication reports: The quantity of clinical and demographic metadata differed by source and by participant and was supplied without curation.

The immunoSEQ Assay, a bias-controlled multiplex PCR, was used to amplify TCRbeta CDR3 regions from genomic DNA. As for the original processing: Within the assay, amplification of reference gene primers was used to estimate how many nucleated cells each sample contained. Sequence reads were collapsed and filtered to measure the absolute abundance of every unique TCRbeta CDR3 rearrangement. For each sample, productive Simpson clonality was calculated as the square root of Simpson's diversity index across productive rearrangements. TCRdb's version of the immuneACCESS table is confined to in-frame rearrangements and falls short of the full clone set. An unresolved V gene accounts for under half of the shortfall where checked; the remainder is of unknown origin. The DNA gave D and trimming, while V, J and clone size come from that table. The sample includes roughly 71,000 clones, with roughly 85% observed a single time. In total, the top ten clones hold about 23% of the sample.

The collaborating institutions used their own protocols to collect whole blood in K2EDTA tubes. Collaborator samples were shipped for TCRbeta analysis as frozen whole blood, isolated PBMCs, or DNA extracted from either sample type. From the cysteine up to the phenylalanine, the CDR3 has a length of 17 residues. Only CDR3 DNA is held: 51 bases, read in frame from base 1. This clone was counted a few times. Its antigen is still unknown. Base quality data are lacking; no much larger clone is found one base away. This clonotype was obtained from a man aged 50 or older with acute or convalescent COVID-19. Sequenced input: peripheral blood. The chain joins TRBV21-1 to TRBJ1-5; the table's D gene call, TRBD1, was not cross checked with the DNA. TRBV21-1 is recorded as a pseudogene. For the CDR3, the sequence is CASSKGDREESNQPQHF. In nucleotides, the sequence is TGTGCCAGCAGCAAAGGGGACAGGGAAGAGAGCAATCAGCCCCAGCATTTT.